The 22 T cell receptor beta chains below were found in one sample sequenced in a study of blood T cell repertoires in COVID-19. Measured with immunoSEQ multiplex PCR; TCRdb has only the in-frame clones, and not every one. The data hold about 380,000 clones, with about 90% observed a single time. The sequencing input was peripheral blood. These receptors all come from a man between 35 and 55 years old with acute or convalescent COVID-19.

This chain uses TRBV7-9 with TRBJ1-2; D is perhaps TRBD1 (6 bases). The CDR3 has 14 residues. Germline V gives CDR1 SEHNR, CDR2 FQNEAQ (reference sequence). V was trimmed by 5 bases and J by 4 bases, leaving 14 bases between them. The CDR3 sequence: CASSPGDLGYGYTF. The DNA of the CDR3 is TGTGCCAGCAGCCCAGGGGATTTGGGCTATGGCTACACCTTC.

As concerns this clone: The DNA is left out, because the CDR3 cannot be placed on it with certainty; the CDR3 is given as TCRdb lists it. The chain employs TRBV23-1 and TRBJ2-7; the table's D call, TRBD2, has no DNA check behind it. TRBV23-1 is annotated as an ORF whose role is uncertain. The CDR3 region is 22 residues in length, termini included. The CDR3 loop is CASSPAWCISAPAVQRGGEQYF.

CDR3 sequence reads: CASRQGALQDTGELFF. The CDR3, as DNA: TGTGCCAGCAGGCAGGGGGCCCTTCAGGACACCGGGGAGCTGTTTTTT. The V and J genes are TRBV21-1 and TRBJ2-2; the table gives TRBD1 as D, unverified against the DNA. TRBV21-1 is described as a pseudogene. The CDR3 has 16 residues.

This clone has only one observation. The V gene is TRBV19, the J gene TRBJ2-1; TRBD1 matches 7 bases. CDR3 length: 15 amino acids. With V trimmed by 7 bases and J by 3 bases, 9 bases remained unmatched. In germline, CDR1 is LNHDA, CDR2 SQIVND (reference sequence). CDR3: CASIIGTVLYNEQFF. CDR3 nucleotides: TGTGCCAGTATAATAGGGACAGTCCTCTACAATGAGCAGTTCTTC.

This chain joins TRBV5-1 and TRBJ1-2; no clear D. Trimming removed 0 bases at V and 6 bases at J, with 6 bases between. Germline lookup yields CDR1 SGHRS and CDR2 YFSETQ. CDR3 length: 12 amino acids. In nucleotides, the CDR3 is TGCGCCAGCAGCTTGGAAGCTGATGGCTACACCTTC. Translated: CASSLEADGYTF.

This sequence joins TRBV5-5 and TRBJ2-1, with 9 nucleotides matching TRBD1. V lost 1 base, J lost 9 bases, and 8 bases stayed unmatched. The germline gives CDR1 SGHKS, CDR2 YYEKEE (reference sequence). The CDR3 loop spans 15 amino acids. CDR3: CASSLFGTGPTEQFF. Here the CDR3 DNA reads TGTGCCAGCAGCTTGTTCGGGACAGGGCCCACTGAGCAGTTCTTC.

The chain links TRBV4-3 to TRBJ1-2, with 9 nucleotides matching TRBD1. This CDR3 has 15 residues. CDR1 and CDR2 from the germline V gene are LGHNA and YSLEER. The V segment lost 0 bases and the J segment 2 bases; nucleotides outside the gene matches: 1. For the CDR3, the DNA is TGCGCCAGCAGCCAAGATGGGACAGGGAACTATGGCTACACCTTC. Its translation is CASSQDGTGNYGYTF.

The gene calls are TRBV5-1 and TRBJ2-6; D is possibly TRBD1 (6 bases). This CDR3 has 16 amino acids. Germline V CDR1 and CDR2: SGHRS, YFSETQ. Trimming stripped 3 bases from V and 0 bases from J, with 10 bases between. The DNA of the CDR3 is TGCGCCAGCAGCTCCGAACAGGGCTCTGGGGCCAACGTCCTGACTTTC. It translates to CASSSEQGSGANVLTF. The full variable domain, rest sourced from reference TRBV5-1 and TRBJ2-6, is KAGVTQTPRYLIKTRGQQVTLSCSPISGHRSVSWYQQTPGQGLQFLFEYFSETQRNKGNFPGRFSGRQFSNSRSEMNVSTLELGDSALYLCASSSEQGSGANVLTFGAGSRLTVL.

The J gene is TRBJ1-2, the V gene TRBV5-1, with TRBD1 matching 10 bases. Unmatched junction bases numbered 9, after V lost 0 bases and J lost 4 bases. The CDR3 is 17 amino acids. The germline V gene has CDR1 SGHRS and CDR2 YFSETQ. The CDR3 bases are TGCGCCAGCAGCTTGGATTTGACAGGGGGCCTGATCTATGGCTACACCTTC. Amino acid sequence: CASSLDLTGGLIYGYTF.

The chain recombines TRBV2 with TRBJ1-1; 8 bases are a match to TRBD1. V was clipped by 6 bases and J by 6 bases; unmatched bases: 0. CDR1 is SNHLY, CDR2 FYNNEI, per germline. There are 11 residues in the CDR3. The CDR3 loop is CASRTGAEAFF. The CDR3 DNA reads as TGTGCCAGCAGGACAGGGGCTGAAGCTTTCTTT. Full variable domain (remainder filled in from reference TRBV2 and TRBJ1-1): EPEVTQTPSHQVTQMGQEVILRCVPISNHLYFYWYRQILGQKVEFLVSFYNNEISEKSEIFDDQFSVERPDGSNFTLKIRSTKLEDSAMYFCASRTGAEAFFGQGTRLTVV.

V is TRBV10-3 and J is TRBJ1-4, with TRBD1 as a possible D gene (6 bases). Trimming cost V 6 bases and J 3 bases, with 11 bases left between them. The CDR3 spans 14 residues. The germline V gene encodes CDR1 ENHRY and CDR2 SYGVKD. DNA for the CDR3: TGTGCCATCAGCGACAGGTGGTCTAATGAAAAACTGTTTTTT. It codes for CAISDRWSNEKLFF.

CDR3 sequence reads: CASSPGLGGNTIYF. The DNA of the CDR3 is TGTGCCAGCAGCCCCGGACTAGGGGGAAACACCATATATTTT. The chain combines TRBV7-2 with TRBJ1-3; D is unclear. V gave up 5 bases and J gave up 4 bases, with 12 bases separating them. Germline assignment: CDR1 SGHTA and CDR2 FQGNSA. The CDR3 spans 14 residues.

V usage is TRBV28 and J usage is TRBJ1-2; 7 positions match TRBD1. The CDR3 spans 14 residues. J lost 4 bases, V lost 7 bases, and 9 bases had no gene match. The germline CDR1 and CDR2 sequences are MDHEN and SYDVKM. CDR3 residues: CASTSGQSIYGYTF. The CDR3, as DNA: TGTGCCAGCACCTCGGGACAGTCGATCTATGGCTACACCTTC.

The rearrangement links TRBV4-1 to TRBJ2-2; no reliable D call. V shed 7 bases and J shed 8 bases, with 11 bases lying between them. The CDR3 totals 12 residues. Germline CDR1 is MGHRA and CDR2 is YSYEKL. CDR3 sequence reads: CASTHGSGELFF. The CDR3, as DNA: TGCGCCAGCACCCACGGGTCTGGGGAGCTGTTTTTT.

This chain links TRBV10-3 with TRBJ2-1; D remains unclear. CDR1 ENHRY and CDR2 SYGVKD come from the germline V gene. V lost 6 bases, J lost 5 bases, and 11 bases lay in between. This CDR3 has 13 residues. DNA of the CDR3: TGTGCCATCAGCTCCTCTAGAGACAATGAGCAGTTCTTC. Protein sequence: CAISSSRDNEQFF.

J is TRBJ2-5 and V is TRBV20-1; possibly TRBD2 for D (5 bases). The V gene's germline CDR1 is DFQATT and CDR2 SNEGSKA (reference sequence). The CDR3 extends over 18 amino acids. Deletions cut 3 bases from V and 5 bases from J, with 28 bases between. In DNA, the CDR3 is TGCAGTGCTAGTGCTGGGTGGGAGCCCTTAAAAGACGCGGAGACCCAGTACTTC. Its protein is CSASAGWEPLKDAETQYF.

The chain is built from TRBV6-5 and TRBJ1-2; 9 positions agree with TRBD1. V lost 6 bases and J lost 8; bases outside the gene matches: 7. The CDR3 contains 13 residues. The V gene's germline CDR1 is MNHEY and CDR2 SVGAGI. CDR3 in DNA: TGTGCCAGCAGCCTGGGACAGGGCGGGGGCTACACCTTC. This gives the protein CASSLGQGGGYTF.

This chain uses TRBV6-5 with TRBJ1-1, with D possibly being TRBD1 (5 bases). Per the germline V gene, CDR1 is MNHEY and CDR2 is SVGAGI. The CDR3 is 12 amino acids. V was clipped by 6 bases and J by 3 bases, with 8 bases between them. This CDR3 is CASRGPYTEAFF. As DNA, the CDR3 is TGTGCCAGCAGGGGGCCGTACACTGAAGCTTTCTTT.

Only a few counts were recorded for this clone. The rearrangement joins TRBV19 to TRBJ2-1, with D possibly matching TRBD1 (6 bases). Looked up from germline, CDR1 is LNHDA and CDR2 is SQIVND (reference sequence). Trimming removed 3 bases from V and 4 bases from J, with 10 bases in between. This CDR3 is built from 14 residues. The CDR3 sequence: CASSMPGVYNEQFF. In DNA form, the CDR3 reads TGTGCCAGTAGTATGCCAGGGGTATACAATGAGCAGTTCTTC.

This clone was seen a few times. The J gene is TRBJ2-3, the V gene TRBV20-1, with D perhaps matching TRBD1 (6 bases). The CDR3 is made up of 16 amino acids. The V end lost 3 bases, the J end lost 1 base, and 17 bases lay between the germline ends. CDR1 DFQATT and CDR2 SNEGSKA come from the germline V gene (reference sequence). The CDR3 loop reads CSASALGALGTDTQYF. CDR3 sequence (DNA): TGCAGTGCTAGTGCCCTGGGGGCACTCGGCACAGATACGCAGTATTTT.

V and J are TRBV6-5 and TRBJ1-1, with no clear D. Trimming removed 0 bases from V and 1 base from J, with 12 bases in between. CDR1 and CDR2 from the germline V gene are MNHEY and SVGAGI. The CDR3 totals 16 residues. The CDR3 bases are TGTGCCAGCAGTTACTCCCCCCAGTCTCGGAACACTGAAGCTTTCTTT. Encoded protein: CASSYSPQSRNTEAFF.

The J gene is TRBJ2-2, the V gene TRBV4-1; D may be TRBD1 (6 bases). V gave up 4 bases and J gave up 6 bases, with 12 bases separating them. The CDR3 is 14 residues long. Germline V gives CDR1 MGHRA, CDR2 YSYEKL. The CDR3 DNA is TGCGCCAGCAGCCGACCACAGGGATCCGGGGAGCTGTTTTTT. This encodes CASSRPQGSGELFF.